This T cell receptor beta chain was identified during a study of molecular identifiers for immune sequencing clone quantification. Notes on the study in general: It was shown that clones above 20 RNA copies held over 98% of effector molecules, but under 1% in naive cells.

The authors sorted naive CD8 T cells as CD8+CD4-CCR7+CD45RA+. CDR1 is SGHKS, CDR2 YYEKEE, per germline (reference sequence). The V and J ends lost 2 bases and 8 bases respectively, with 11 bases between them. The CDR3 totals 13 residues. This clonotype was detected many times. The antigen is undetermined. Listed TCR primers and previously described methods were used for bulk TCR libraries. TCRdb re-analysed the PCR reads in MiXCR, keeping a single row per CDR3 protein. The sample has about 640,000 distinct CDR3 sequences, 15% to 20% seen once. Sequenced input: naive CD8+ T cells from blood, with Jurkat cell RNA spiked in. The subset here: FACS-sorted CD8+CD4-CCR7+CD45RA+ naive T cells. This sequence originates from a human donor in good health. Some libraries in this study had Jurkat cell RNA spiked in. The genes are TRBV5-5 and TRBJ2-1; D could derive from TRBD1 or TRBD2 (5 bases each). CDR3 region: CASSFEGPYEQFF. In DNA form, the CDR3 reads TGTGCCAGCAGCTTTGAGGGACCCTATGAGCAGTTCTTC.